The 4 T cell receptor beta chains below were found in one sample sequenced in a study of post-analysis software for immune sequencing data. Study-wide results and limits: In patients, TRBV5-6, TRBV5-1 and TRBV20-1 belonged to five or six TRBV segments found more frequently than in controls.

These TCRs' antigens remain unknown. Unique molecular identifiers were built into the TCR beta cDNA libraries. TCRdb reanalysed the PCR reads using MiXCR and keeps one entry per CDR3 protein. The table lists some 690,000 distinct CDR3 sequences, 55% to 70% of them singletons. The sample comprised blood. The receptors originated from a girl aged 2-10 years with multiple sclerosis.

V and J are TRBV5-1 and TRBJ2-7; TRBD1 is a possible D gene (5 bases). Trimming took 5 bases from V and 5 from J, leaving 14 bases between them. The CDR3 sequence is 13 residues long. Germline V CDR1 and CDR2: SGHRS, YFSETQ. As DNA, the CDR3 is TGCGCCAGCAGGGCAGGGCCCAGGAACGAGCAGTACTTC. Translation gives CASRAGPRNEQYF. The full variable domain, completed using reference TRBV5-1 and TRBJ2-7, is KAGVTQTPRYLIKTRGQQVTLSCSPISGHRSVSWYQQTPGQGLQFLFEYFSETQRNKGNFPGRFSGRQFSNSRSEMNVSTLELGDSALYLCASRAGPRNEQYFGPGTRLTVT.

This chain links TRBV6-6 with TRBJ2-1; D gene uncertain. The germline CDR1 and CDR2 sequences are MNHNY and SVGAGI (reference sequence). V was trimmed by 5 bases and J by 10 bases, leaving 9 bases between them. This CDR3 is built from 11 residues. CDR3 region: CASSTTDEQFF. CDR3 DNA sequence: TGTGCCAGCAGTACCACAGACGAGCAGTTCTTC.

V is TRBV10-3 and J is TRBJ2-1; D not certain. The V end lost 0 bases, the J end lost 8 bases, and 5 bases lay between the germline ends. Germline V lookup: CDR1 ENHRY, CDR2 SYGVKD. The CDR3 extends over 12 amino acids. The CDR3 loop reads CAISESIDEQFF. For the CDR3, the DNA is TGTGCCATCAGTGAGTCGATCGATGAGCAGTTCTTC.

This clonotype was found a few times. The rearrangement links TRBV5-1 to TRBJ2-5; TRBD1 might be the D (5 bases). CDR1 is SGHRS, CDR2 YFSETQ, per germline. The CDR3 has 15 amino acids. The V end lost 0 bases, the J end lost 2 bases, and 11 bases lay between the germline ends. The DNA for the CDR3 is TGCGCCAGCAGCTTGGAGTCTCCAGGGCAAGAGACCCAGTACTTC. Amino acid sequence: CASSLESPGQETQYF.